These T cell receptor beta chains were read from a single sample in a study of T cell responses to AZD1222 COVID-19 vaccine. TCRdb keeps only in-frame clones here, not all; method: immunoSEQ multiplex PCR. The sample comprises about 66,000 clones, approximately 84% of which are singletons, and roughly 17% rests with the top ten. The input for sequencing was peripheral blood, taken on day 0 of AZD1222 vaccination. The receptors shown here come from an adult in good health. CDR3s leave out the opening cysteine and the closing phenylalanine or tryptophan. D genes are given only for firm matches.

V: TRBV6-2/TRBV6-3
D: .
J: TRBJ1-3
CDR3: ASSAVGNTIY

V: TRBV3-1/TRBV3-2
D: .
J: TRBJ1-2
CDR3: ASSQDAGFYGYT

V: TRBV27
D: TRBD2
J: TRBJ2-5
CDR3: ASSSTPSWGGRETQY

V: TRBV19
D: .
J: TRBJ2-5
CDR3: ASSISDYRVTQY

V: TRBV7-2
D: TRBD2
J: TRBJ2-3
CDR3: ASSPGLLEGDTQY

V: TRBV7-2
D: TRBD1
J: TRBJ1-5
CDR3: ASSLALGQGASQPQH

V: TRBV6-4
D: TRBD1
J: TRBJ1-2
CDR3: ASSQGQGASYGYT

V: TRBV28
D: .
J: TRBJ1-1
CDR3: ASSQHGENTEAF

V: TRBV7-9
D: .
J: TRBJ1-1
CDR3: ASSPTGQNTEAF

V: TRBV6-5
D: .
J: TRBJ1-6
CDR3: ASRPDSYNSPLH